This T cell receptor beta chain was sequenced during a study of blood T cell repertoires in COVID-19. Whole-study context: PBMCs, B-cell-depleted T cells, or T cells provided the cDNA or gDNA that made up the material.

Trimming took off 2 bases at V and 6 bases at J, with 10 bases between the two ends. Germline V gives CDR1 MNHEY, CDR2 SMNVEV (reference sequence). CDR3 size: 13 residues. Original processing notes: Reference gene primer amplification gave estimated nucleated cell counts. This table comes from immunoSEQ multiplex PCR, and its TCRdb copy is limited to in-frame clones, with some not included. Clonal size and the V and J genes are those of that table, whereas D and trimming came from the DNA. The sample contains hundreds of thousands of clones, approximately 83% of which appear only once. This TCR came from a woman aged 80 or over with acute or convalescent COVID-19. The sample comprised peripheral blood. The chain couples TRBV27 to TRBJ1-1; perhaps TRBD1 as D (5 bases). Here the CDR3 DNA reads TGTGCCAGCAGTTTAAGGGGCTGGGCTGAAGCTTTCTTT. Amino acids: CASSLRGWAEAFF.